This T cell receptor (beta chain) derives from a study of cytomegalovirus exposure and HLA in healthy donors. Study in general: Ancestry clustering placed more than 65% of several hundred genotyped donors in the Caucasian-associated cluster. Broader study findings: Both high specificity and high sensitivity reportedly marked the classifier's diagnosis of cytomegalovirus status.

60 Vbeta and 13 Jbeta primers were used in PCR. Profiled with immunoSEQ multiplex PCR; TCRdb holds only in-frame clones, not every one. There are about 120,000 clones in the sample; 9% to 10% occur only once, and around 3% lies in the top ten. In regard to this clone: The antigen is unknown.

The origin of this receptor is a man aged 25 to 40 in good health and CMV-seronegative. The specimen sequenced was PBMCs.

The CDR3 sequence is CASSKETGYEQYF. CDR3 sequence (DNA): TGCGCCAGCAGTAAAGAAACGGGCTACGAGCAGTACTTC. This chain joins TRBV10-1 and TRBJ2-7, with D unclear. Trimming removed 5 bases at V and 3 bases at J, with 11 bases between. Germline CDR1 is WNHNN and CDR2 is SYGVQD (reference sequence). CDR3 length equals 13 residues.